The 30 T cell receptor beta chains below all came from one sample that was sequenced in a study of blood T cells in healthy people across ages. The authors ran a second PCR of roughly 6 to 12 cycles using a sample-barcoded 5' primer and a J-beta primer mix. One entry per CDR3 protein, called by TCRdb with MiXCR from the 5' RACE reads. The sample consists of approximately 670,000 distinct CDR3 sequences, 40% to 50% of them appearing once. The source material was blood. The receptors here all came from a man older than 75 in good health.

V and J are TRBV29-1 and TRBJ2-1; D not resolved. Germline V gene sequence: CDR1 SQVTM, CDR2 ANQGSEA. The CDR3 spans 13 residues. Trimming cost V 2 bases and J 8 bases, with 13 bases left between them. The CDR3 reads CSVESSRDDEQFF. CDR3 DNA: TGCAGCGTTGAAAGTAGTAGGGATGATGAGCAGTTCTTC.

In its sample, this clonotype was seen a few times. V and J are TRBV29-1 and TRBJ2-6, with 7 bases lining up with TRBD1. Trimming cost V 6 bases and J 4 bases; bases outside gene matches: 6. CDR3 size: 14 residues. Germline V lookup: CDR1 SQVTM, CDR2 ANQGSEA. CDR3 nucleotides: TGCAGCGTGAGACAGGGCTCCGGGGCCAACGTCCTGACTTTC. Protein: CSVRQGSGANVLTF.

This sequence joins TRBV4-2 and TRBJ1-2; 9 nucleotides line up with TRBD1. CDR1 is LGHNA and CDR2 is YNFKEQ in the germline V gene. With V trimmed by 5 bases and J by 2 bases, 9 bases remained unmatched. The CDR3 covers 16 residues. CDR3 in DNA: TGTGCCAGCAGCTTATCCACAGGGGGCCCCAACTATGGCTACACCTTC. This encodes CASSLSTGGPNYGYTF.

This chain links TRBV12-3 or TRBV12-4 with TRBJ1-2, with D uncertain. The CDR3 is 14 residues long. The ends were cut back, 3 bases at V and 8 bases at J, with 16 bases in the middle. CDR3 bases: TGTGCCAGCAGTTTTAGCGGCTTTGTAGGCGGCTACACCTTC. Its protein product is CASSFSGFVGGYTF.

The J gene is TRBJ1-6, the V gene TRBV30; the D gene is possibly TRBD1 (6 bases). CDR1 and CDR2 from the germline V gene are GTSNPN and SVGIG (reference sequence). The CDR3 has 13 residues. The V and J ends lost 8 bases and 7 bases respectively, with 15 bases between them. CDR3 DNA: TGTGCCAGAAGTTCGCAGGGGAATTCACCCCTCCACTTT. It translates to CARSSQGNSPLHF.

J is TRBJ2-1 and V is TRBV7-9; 12 positions agree with TRBD2. The last part of the DNA fits TRBJ2-7 better; the J call may be wrong. This CDR3 region has 15 residues. Germline V lookup: CDR1 SEHNR, CDR2 FQNEAQ (reference sequence). The CDR3 nucleotides read TGTGCCAGCAGCTCGACTAGCGGGAGACGCAATGAGCAGTACTTC. Protein product: CASSSTSGRRNEQYF.

In its sample, this clonotype was seen many times. The chain combines TRBV6-2 or TRBV6-3 with TRBJ2-3, with a possible D match to TRBD2 (6 bases). Trimming took off 6 bases at V and 5 bases at J, with 15 bases between the two ends. CDR3 size: 14 residues. CDR1 is MNHEY, CDR2 SVGEGT, per germline. This CDR3 is CASRRFNGGDTQYF. The CDR3 DNA sequence: TGTGCCAGCAGACGCTTCAACGGGGGAGATACGCAGTATTTT.

The gene calls are TRBV29-1 and TRBJ1-1, with TRBD1 matching 9 bases. Germline CDR1 and CDR2: SQVTM and ANQGSEA. The CDR3 is 14 residues long. J gave up 4 bases and V 5 bases, and 8 bases lay outside the gene matches. The CDR3 loop reads CSVIGQGMSTEAFF. The CDR3 coding sequence is TGCAGCGTTATCGGACAGGGGATGAGCACTGAAGCTTTCTTT.

This clonotype has only one observation. A much larger clone differs by one base, so this may be a read error. The gene calls are TRBV20-1 and TRBJ1-4; 7 nucleotides agree with TRBD1. CDR3 length: 13 residues. CDR1 DFQATT and CDR2 SNEGSKA come from the germline V gene (reference sequence). Trimming removed 3 bases from V and 7 bases from J; junction bases left unmatched: 5. This chain's CDR3 is CSARDRRGEKLFF. CDR3 nucleotides: TGCAGTGCTAGGGACAGGAGAGGTGAAAAACTGTTTTTT.

This clonotype was found a few times. The chain carries TRBV5-1 and TRBJ1-2; 7 bases are shared with TRBD1. Germline V gives CDR1 SGHRS, CDR2 YFSETQ. The CDR3 is 15 amino acids. Trimming at V came to 0 bases and at J to 2 bases, leaving 4 bases not matched to a gene. The CDR3 is CASSLGDSRNYGYTF. In DNA, the CDR3 is TGCGCCAGCAGCTTGGGGGACAGTAGGAACTATGGCTACACCTTC. Full variable domain (missing parts from reference TRBV5-1 and TRBJ1-2): KAGVTQTPRYLIKTRGQQVTLSCSPISGHRSVSWYQQTPGQGLQFLFEYFSETQRNKGNFPGRFSGRQFSNSRSEMNVSTLELGDSALYLCASSLGDSRNYGYTFGSGTRLTVV.

This chain links TRBV5-6 with TRBJ1-2; possibly TRBD1 for D (5 bases). Trimming took off 4 bases at V and 7 bases at J, with 14 bases between the two ends. The germline gives CDR1 SGHDT, CDR2 YYEEEE. The CDR3 loop spans 13 amino acids. In nucleotides, the CDR3 is TGTGCCAGCAGCGGACACGGGAGGAGTGGCTACACCTTC. Encoded protein: CASSGHGRSGYTF.

This rearrangement joins TRBV5-5 to TRBJ2-7; 8 bases align to TRBD1. CDR3 length: 16 amino acids. Germline trimming cut 6 bases from V and 2 bases from J; bases unmatched to any gene: 13. Germline lookup yields CDR1 SGHKS and CDR2 YYEKEE (reference sequence). The DNA of the CDR3 is TGTGCCAGCACTAAATCCGGGACAGGACAGGCCTACGAGCAGTACTTC. Translating gives CASTKSGTGQAYEQYF.

This clonotype was counted ten times or more. This chain joins TRBV6-5 and TRBJ2-7; 9 positions match TRBD1. Trimming removed 7 bases from V and 5 bases from J; junction bases left unmatched: 12. There are 15 residues in the CDR3. Germline V gives CDR1 MNHEY, CDR2 SVGAGI. In nucleotides, the CDR3 is TGTGCCAGCAACCTGAACCGGGACAGGGTGGACGAGCAGTACTTC. Translating it yields CASNLNRDRVDEQYF.

The J gene is TRBJ2-7, the V gene TRBV2; D is uncertain. Germline V gene lookup returns CDR1 SNHLY and CDR2 FYNNEI. This CDR3 contains 12 residues. V lost 11 bases to trimming and J lost 3 bases, with 14 bases between them. In DNA, the CDR3 is TGTGCCTGCGGTCCGGTTGGCTACGAGCAGTACTTC. Its translation is CACGPVGYEQYF.

This clonotype was observed a handful of times. The chain recombines TRBV5-6 with TRBJ2-1; D uncertain. The CDR3 is 14 amino acids. Trimming removed 0 bases from V and 5 bases from J, with 9 bases in between. Per germline, CDR1 SGHDT and CDR2 YYEEEE. DNA for the CDR3: TGTGCCAGCAGCTTGGCCGGAGAAGACAATGAGCAGTTCTTC. It translates to CASSLAGEDNEQFF.

A single count supports this clonotype. V gene TRBV18 combines with J gene TRBJ2-5; TRBD1 matches 9 bases. J lost 4 bases, V lost 3 bases, and 6 bases had no gene match. The CDR3 has 15 amino acids. From germline, CDR1 is KGHSH and CDR2 LQKENI. Written as DNA, the CDR3 is TGTGCCAGCTCACCCAACAGGGGGCGCGGAGAGACCCAGTACTTC. This codes for CASSPNRGRGETQYF.

This clonotype was recorded only once. The chain combines TRBV4-3 with TRBJ1-2, with no clear D. The CDR3 covers 16 residues. V was clipped by 1 base and J by 7 bases, with 19 bases between them. Germline loops: CDR1 LGHNA, CDR2 YSLEER. CDR3 DNA sequence: TGCGCCAGCAGCCAAGGATCAGATGCCCCCGCGTCTGGCTACACCTTC. This codes for CASSQGSDAPASGYTF.

This clonotype has just a few counts. This rearrangement joins TRBV10-3 to TRBJ2-2; D gene uncertain. This CDR3 comprises 14 residues. V lost 4 bases and J lost 0, with 6 bases in between. Germline-derived CDR1 and CDR2 are ENHRY and SYGVKD. The CDR3 bases are TGTGCCATCAGTGCCGGGTCGAACACCGGGGAGCTGTTTTTT. It is translated as CAISAGSNTGELFF.

The chain combines TRBV10-3 with TRBJ2-3; D gene uncertain. The germline gives CDR1 ENHRY, CDR2 SYGVKD. Trimming stripped 0 bases from V and 0 bases from J, with 7 bases between. This CDR3 region has 15 residues. The CDR3: CAISESWLSTDTQYF. DNA of the CDR3: TGTGCCATCAGTGAGTCCTGGCTAAGCACAGATACGCAGTATTTT.

V is TRBV6-2 or TRBV6-3 and J is TRBJ2-2, with TRBD1 as a possible D gene (5 bases). The V and J ends lost 6 bases and 9 bases respectively, with 20 bases between them. CDR3 length: 15 residues. Germline CDR1 MNHEY, CDR2 SVGEGT. The CDR3 reads CASSPTDSVPWELFF. The CDR3 bases are TGTGCCAGCAGCCCTACAGACAGCGTCCCGTGGGAGCTGTTTTTT.

This rearrangement joins TRBV5-1 to TRBJ2-5, with TRBD2 matching 12 bases. The CDR3 sequence is 14 residues long. Per the germline V gene, CDR1 is SGHRS and CDR2 is YFSETQ. The V segment lost 5 bases and the J segment 5 bases; nucleotides outside the gene matches: 4. The DNA of the CDR3 is TGCGCCAGCAGGACTAGCGGGGGAGGGGAGACCCAGTACTTC. It specifies CASRTSGGGETQYF.

This clonotype was counted only a few times. The gene calls are TRBV6-2 or TRBV6-3 and TRBJ2-5, with D possibly being TRBD2 (5 bases). V lost 5 bases and J 9 bases, leaving 13 bases between the germline ends. CDR1 is MNHEY and CDR2 is SVGEGT in the germline V gene. CDR3 length equals 12 residues. The CDR3 protein is CASSDNRESQYF. The CDR3 DNA sequence: TGTGCCAGCAGTGATAATAGGGAGTCCCAGTACTTC.

The V gene is TRBV20-1, the J gene TRBJ2-7, with TRBD2 matching over 8 bases. Trimming at V came to 5 bases and at J to 3 bases, leaving 9 bases not matched to a gene. Per the germline V gene, CDR1 is DFQATT and CDR2 is SNEGSKA (reference sequence). CDR3 length: 14 amino acids. The CDR3 here is CSASRTSSGYEQYF. Written as DNA, the CDR3 is TGCAGTGCTTCGCGGACTAGCAGCGGCTACGAGCAGTACTTC.

This clonotype was counted between two and nine times. The rearrangement links TRBV3-1 to TRBJ2-6, with D perhaps matching TRBD1 (6 bases). Germline V CDR1 and CDR2: LGHDT, YNNKEL (reference sequence). The V and J ends lost 7 bases and 4 bases respectively, with 14 bases between them. This CDR3 is built from 15 residues. This chain's CDR3 is CASKPGVTGANVLTF. The CDR3, as DNA: TGTGCCAGCAAACCAGGGGTTACAGGGGCCAACGTCCTGACTTTC.

The sample holds many counts of this clonotype. The rearrangement uses TRBV6-5 and TRBJ2-7, with 16 bases matching TRBD2. CDR1 is MNHEY, CDR2 SVGAGI, per germline. Germline trimming cut 0 bases from V and 1 base from J; bases unmatched to any gene: 15. This CDR3 is 22 amino acids long. The CDR3 region has the DNA TGTGCCAGCAGTTACTCGACCCCGCGCTCGGGACTAGCGGGGGGGTGGTCCTACGAGCAGTACTTC. Its translation: CASSYSTPRSGLAGGWSYEQYF.

The chain joins TRBV20-1 to TRBJ2-5; 15 bases map to TRBD2. The germline CDR1 and CDR2 sequences are DFQATT and SNEGSKA (reference sequence). Trimming removed 0 bases from V and 2 bases from J; junction bases left unmatched: 7. The CDR3 loop spans 18 amino acids. The CDR3 protein is CSARDPGLAGGLQETQYF. As DNA, the CDR3 is TGCAGTGCTAGAGACCCGGGACTAGCGGGGGGACTACAAGAGACCCAGTACTTC.

This clonotype was counted between two and nine times. The chain's CDR3 is CASGGTGVTGELFF. CDR3 bases: TGTGCCAGCGGGGGGACAGGGGTCACCGGGGAGCTGTTTTTT. The chain combines TRBV25-1 with TRBJ2-2; 10 positions agree with TRBD1. Germline V gene lookup returns CDR1 MGHDK and CDR2 SYGVNS. This CDR3 is 14 amino acids long. The ends lost 8 bases at V and 4 bases at J; junction bases unmatched: 4.

This clonotype was seen repeatedly, ten times or more. V gene TRBV6-2 or TRBV6-3 combines with J gene TRBJ1-1, with a possible D match to TRBD1 (6 bases). The CDR3 spans 15 residues. Trimming took off 7 bases at V and 4 bases at J, with 19 bases between the two ends. The germline V gene has CDR1 MNHEY and CDR2 SVGEGT. CDR3 DNA sequence: TGTGCCAGCACCCAAGGGGGACTCACGCGCACTGAAGCTTTCTTT. Protein product: CASTQGGLTRTEAFF.

The rearrangement links TRBV6-2 or TRBV6-3 to TRBJ2-6; possible D gene TRBD1, 6 bases. Trimming shortened V by 6 bases and J by 0 bases, and 12 bases separated the two germline ends. CDR1 and CDR2 from the germline V gene are MNHEY and SVGEGT. CDR3 length: 16 residues. CDR3 DNA sequence: TGTGCCAGCAGGTCGGGACACCCCTCTGGGGCCAACGTCCTGACTTTC. Translation: CASRSGHPSGANVLTF.

The chain is built from TRBV15 and TRBJ2-1; a possible D gene is TRBD2 (6 bases). CDR3 length: 15 residues. Germline V gives CDR1 LNHNV, CDR2 YYDKDF (reference sequence). V shed 3 bases and J shed 8 bases, with 17 bases lying between them. Written as DNA, the CDR3 is TGTGCCACCAGCAGCCCGACTAGTCCGATCGATGAGCAGTTCTTC. It is translated as CATSSPTSPIDEQFF.